One sample yielded the 5 T cell receptor beta chains listed below, sequenced in a study of shared clonotypes between healthy human individuals. Method: immunoSEQ multiplex PCR; TCRdb's copy keeps in-frame clones and lacks some. The sample holds hundreds of thousands of clones; 95% to 98% are singletons and the top ten take 0.3%. CD8 cells classed as naive were CD45RO-negative and positively selected for CCR7, excluding terminally differentiated effector memory CD45RA+ cells. The sample consisted of naive CD8+ T cells sorted from blood. The origin of the receptors is a man aged 25 to 45 in good health.

CDR3 in amino acids: CASSLWMYEQFF. CDR3 DNA sequence: TGTGCCAGCAGCTTGTGGATGTATGAGCAGTTCTTC. The chain employs TRBV5-6 and TRBJ2-1; D unclear. Trimming shortened V by 1 base and J by 8 bases, and 7 bases separated the two germline ends. Germline V CDR1 and CDR2: SGHDT, YYEEEE. The CDR3 sequence is 12 residues long.

This clone has just one count. This chain joins TRBV9 and TRBJ2-7, with 7 bases fitting TRBD2. The CDR3 is 14 amino acids. V was clipped by 3 bases and J by 6 bases; unmatched bases: 9. Germline loops: CDR1 SGDLS, CDR2 YYNGEE. CDR3 protein: CASSAGLEPGEQYF. In DNA, the CDR3 is TGTGCCAGCAGCGCCGGACTAGAGCCGGGCGAGCAGTACTTC.

The chain links TRBV29-1 to TRBJ2-5; D remains ambiguous. Between the trimmed V and J ends, which lost 0 bases and 4 bases, there was a span of 3 bases. The CDR3 totals 11 residues. Germline V gene data show CDR1 as SQVTM and CDR2 as ANQGSEA. The CDR3 region has the DNA TGCAGCGTTGAAGAGCGAGAGACCCAGTACTTC. Protein: CSVEERETQYF.

The chain links TRBV2 to TRBJ2-1; D is perhaps TRBD2 (5 bases). The V end was cut by 6 bases, the J end by 0 bases, with 21 bases between. Germline V lookup: CDR1 SNHLY, CDR2 FYNNEI. The CDR3 spans 18 residues. Written as DNA, the CDR3 is TGTGCCAGCAGCGAATCTCCCCAGACTACGAGCTCCTACAATGAGCAGTTCTTC. Translated: CASSESPQTTSSYNEQFF.

The chain is built from TRBV13 and TRBJ2-2; unclear D gene. V shed 5 bases and J shed 6 bases, with 4 bases lying between them. Germline assignment: CDR1 PRHDT and CDR2 FYEKMQ (reference sequence). The CDR3 spans 11 residues. The CDR3 DNA reads TGTGCCAGCAGCGGGCCCGGGGAGCTGTTTTTT. It yields the protein CASSGPGELFF.